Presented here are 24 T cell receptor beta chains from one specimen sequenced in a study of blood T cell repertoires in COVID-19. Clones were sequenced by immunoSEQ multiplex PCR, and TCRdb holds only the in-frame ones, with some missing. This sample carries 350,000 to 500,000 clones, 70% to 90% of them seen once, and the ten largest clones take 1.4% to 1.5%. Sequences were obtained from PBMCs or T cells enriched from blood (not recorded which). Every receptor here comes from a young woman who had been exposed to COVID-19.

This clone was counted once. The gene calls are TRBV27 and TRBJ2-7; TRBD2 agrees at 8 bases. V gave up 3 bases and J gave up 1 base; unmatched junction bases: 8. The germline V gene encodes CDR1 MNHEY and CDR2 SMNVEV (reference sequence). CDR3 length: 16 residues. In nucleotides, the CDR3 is TGTGCCAGCAGTTTGGGGCGGGAGGTCTCATCCTACGAGCAGTACTTC. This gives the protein CASSLGREVSSYEQYF.

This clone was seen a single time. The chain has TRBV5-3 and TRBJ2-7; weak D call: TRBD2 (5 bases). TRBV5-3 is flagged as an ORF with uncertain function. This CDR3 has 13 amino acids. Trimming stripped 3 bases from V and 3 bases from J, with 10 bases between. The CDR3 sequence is CARSCRRDYEQYF. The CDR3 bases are TGTGCCAGAAGCTGCAGACGGGACTACGAGCAGTACTTC.

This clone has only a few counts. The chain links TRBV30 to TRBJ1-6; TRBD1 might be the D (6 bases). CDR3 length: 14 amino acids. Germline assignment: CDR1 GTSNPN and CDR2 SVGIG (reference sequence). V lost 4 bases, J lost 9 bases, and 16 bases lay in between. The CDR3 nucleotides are TGTGCCTGGATGGCAGGGGTATCGTTTTCACCCCTCCACTTT. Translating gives CAWMAGVSFSPLHF.

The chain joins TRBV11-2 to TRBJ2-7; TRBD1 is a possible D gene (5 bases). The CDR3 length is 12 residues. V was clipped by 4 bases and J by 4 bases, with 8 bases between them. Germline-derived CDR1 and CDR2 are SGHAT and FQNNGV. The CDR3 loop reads CASSSKGYEQYF. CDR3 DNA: TGTGCCAGCAGCTCGAAGGGGTACGAGCAGTACTTC.

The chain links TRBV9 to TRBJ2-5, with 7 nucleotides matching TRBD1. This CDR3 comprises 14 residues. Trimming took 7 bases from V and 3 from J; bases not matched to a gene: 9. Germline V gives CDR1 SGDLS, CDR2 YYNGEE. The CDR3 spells CASGLTGTEETQYF. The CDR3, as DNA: TGTGCCAGCGGTCTGACCGGGACAGAAGAGACCCAGTACTTC.

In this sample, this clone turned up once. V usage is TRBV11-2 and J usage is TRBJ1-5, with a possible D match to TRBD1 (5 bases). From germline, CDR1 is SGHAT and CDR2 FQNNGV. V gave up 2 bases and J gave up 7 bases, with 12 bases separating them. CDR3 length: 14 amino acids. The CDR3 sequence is CASSLWGGVQPQHF. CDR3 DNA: TGTGCCAGCAGCTTATGGGGCGGCGTACAGCCCCAGCATTTT.

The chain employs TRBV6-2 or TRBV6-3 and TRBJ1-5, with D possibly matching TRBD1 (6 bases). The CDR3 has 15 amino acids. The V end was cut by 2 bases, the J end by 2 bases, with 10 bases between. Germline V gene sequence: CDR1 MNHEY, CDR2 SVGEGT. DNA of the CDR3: TGTGCCAGCAGTTACAGGGACAACCGCAATCAGCCCCAGCATTTT. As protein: CASSYRDNRNQPQHF.

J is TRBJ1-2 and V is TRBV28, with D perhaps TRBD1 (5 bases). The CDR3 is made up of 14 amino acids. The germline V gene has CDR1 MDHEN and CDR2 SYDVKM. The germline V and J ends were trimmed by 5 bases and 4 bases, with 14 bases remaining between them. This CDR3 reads CASSPIQVGYGYTF. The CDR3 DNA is TGTGCCAGCAGTCCTATACAGGTGGGCTATGGCTACACCTTC.

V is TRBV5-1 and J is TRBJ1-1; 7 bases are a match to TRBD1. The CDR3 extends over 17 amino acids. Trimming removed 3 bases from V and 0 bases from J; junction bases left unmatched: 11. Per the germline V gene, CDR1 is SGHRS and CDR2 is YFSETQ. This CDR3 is CASSSGQALLMNTEAFF. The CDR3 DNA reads TGCGCCAGCAGCTCCGGACAGGCGTTGCTGATGAACACTGAAGCTTTCTTT.

DNA for the CDR3: TGTGCCAGCAGCCGGGACATATTAGCTGATCAGCCCCAGCATTTT. Translated, it gives CASSRDILADQPQHF. The J gene is TRBJ1-5, the V gene TRBV27; tentatively, D is TRBD1 (6 bases). CDR3 length: 15 residues. Germline-derived CDR1 and CDR2 are MNHEY and SMNVEV (reference sequence). The V end lost 6 bases, the J end lost 5 bases, and 17 bases lay between the germline ends.

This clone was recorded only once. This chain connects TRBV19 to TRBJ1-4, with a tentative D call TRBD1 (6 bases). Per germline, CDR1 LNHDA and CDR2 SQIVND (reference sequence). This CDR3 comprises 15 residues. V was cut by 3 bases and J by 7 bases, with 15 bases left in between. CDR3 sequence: CASSIGQSRGEKLFF. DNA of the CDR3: TGTGCCAGTAGTATCGGACAGTCCCGAGGTGAAAAACTGTTTTTT.

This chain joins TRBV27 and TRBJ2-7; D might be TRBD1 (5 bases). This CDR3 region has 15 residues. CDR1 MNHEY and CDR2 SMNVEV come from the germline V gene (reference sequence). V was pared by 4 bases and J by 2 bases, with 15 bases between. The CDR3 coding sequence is TGTGCCAGCAGTTCAGGACACGGACGGACCTACGAGCAGTACTTC. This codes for CASSSGHGRTYEQYF.

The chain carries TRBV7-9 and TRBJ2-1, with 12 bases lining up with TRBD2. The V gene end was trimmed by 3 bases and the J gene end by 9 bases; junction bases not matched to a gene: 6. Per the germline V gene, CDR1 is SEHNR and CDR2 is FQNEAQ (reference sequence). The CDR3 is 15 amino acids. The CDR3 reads CASSLASGRASEQFF. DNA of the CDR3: TGTGCCAGCAGCTTGGCTAGCGGGAGGGCCAGTGAGCAGTTCTTC. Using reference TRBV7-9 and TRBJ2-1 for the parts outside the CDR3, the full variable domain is DTGVSQNPRHKITKRGQNVTFRCDPISEHNRLYWYRQTLGQGPEFLTYFQNEAQLEKSRLLSDRFSAERPKGSFSTLEIQRTEQGDSAMYLCASSLASGRASEQFFGPGTRLTVL.

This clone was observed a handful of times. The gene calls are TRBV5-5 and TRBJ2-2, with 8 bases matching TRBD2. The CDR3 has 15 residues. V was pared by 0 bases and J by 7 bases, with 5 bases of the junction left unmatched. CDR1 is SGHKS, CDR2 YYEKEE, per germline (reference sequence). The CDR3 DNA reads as TGTGCCAGCAGCTTGGCGGGACTAGAGGGCGGGGAGCTGTTTTTT. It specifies CASSLAGLEGGELFF.

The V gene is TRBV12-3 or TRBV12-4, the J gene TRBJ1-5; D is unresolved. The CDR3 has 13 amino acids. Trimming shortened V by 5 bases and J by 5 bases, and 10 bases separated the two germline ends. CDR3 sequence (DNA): TGTGCCAGCAGTCCGTCGGGGTATCAGCCCCAGCATTTT. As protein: CASSPSGYQPQHF.

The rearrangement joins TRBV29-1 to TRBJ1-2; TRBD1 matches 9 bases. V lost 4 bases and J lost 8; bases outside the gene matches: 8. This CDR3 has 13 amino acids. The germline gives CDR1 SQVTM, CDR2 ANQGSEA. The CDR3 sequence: CSVVGQGRRGYTF. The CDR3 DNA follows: TGCAGCGTTGTCGGACAGGGGCGCAGAGGCTACACCTTC.

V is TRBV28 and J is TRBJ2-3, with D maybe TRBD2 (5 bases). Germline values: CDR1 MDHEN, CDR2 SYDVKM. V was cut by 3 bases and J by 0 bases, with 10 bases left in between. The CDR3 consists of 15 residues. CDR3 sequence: CASSFRSASTDTQYF. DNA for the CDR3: TGTGCCAGCAGTTTTCGTAGCGCCAGCACAGATACGCAGTATTTT.

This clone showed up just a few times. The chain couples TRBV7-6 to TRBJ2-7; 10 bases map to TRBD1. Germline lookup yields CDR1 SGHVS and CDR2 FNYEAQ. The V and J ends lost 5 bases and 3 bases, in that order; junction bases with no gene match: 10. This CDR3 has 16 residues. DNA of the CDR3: TGTGCCAGCAGCCCCCTCCGGGGACAGGGGAACTACGAGCAGTACTTC. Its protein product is CASSPLRGQGNYEQYF.

Here the CDR3 reads CASSVDRGPYEQYF. Here the CDR3 DNA reads TGTGCCAGCAGCGTAGACAGGGGTCCCTACGAGCAGTACTTC. The chain joins TRBV9 to TRBJ2-7, with TRBD1 identical over 7 bases. The CDR3 is 14 amino acids. Germline V gene data show CDR1 as SGDLS and CDR2 as YYNGEE. V was pared by 0 bases and J by 2 bases, with 2 bases of the junction left unmatched. The full variable domain, with the rest looked up from reference TRBV9 and TRBJ2-7, is DSGVTQTPKHLITATGQRVTLRCSPRSGDLSVYWYQQSLDQGLQFLIQYYNGEERAKGNILERFSAQQFPDLHSELNLSSLELGDSALYFCASSVDRGPYEQYFGPGTRLTVT.

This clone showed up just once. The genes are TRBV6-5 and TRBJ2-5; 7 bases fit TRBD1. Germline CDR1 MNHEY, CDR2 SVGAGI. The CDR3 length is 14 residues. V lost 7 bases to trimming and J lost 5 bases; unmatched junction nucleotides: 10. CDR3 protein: CASIPRQGWETQYF. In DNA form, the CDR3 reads TGTGCCAGCATACCCCGACAGGGCTGGGAGACCCAGTACTTC.

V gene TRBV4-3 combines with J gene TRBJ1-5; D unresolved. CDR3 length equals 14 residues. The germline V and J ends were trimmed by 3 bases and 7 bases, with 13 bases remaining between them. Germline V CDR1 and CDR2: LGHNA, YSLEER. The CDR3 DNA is TGCGCCAGCAGCCACGGGGTAAGCCTCCAGCCCCAGCATTTT. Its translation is CASSHGVSLQPQHF.

The CDR3 region is CASSILGEDTEAFF. For the CDR3, the DNA is TGTGCCAGTAGTATACTAGGGGAGGACACTGAAGCTTTCTTT. This chain joins TRBV19 and TRBJ1-1; the D gene is possibly TRBD1 (5 bases). Germline loops: CDR1 LNHDA, CDR2 SQIVND (reference sequence). V lost 2 bases, J lost 3 bases, and 10 bases lay in between. CDR3 size: 14 residues.

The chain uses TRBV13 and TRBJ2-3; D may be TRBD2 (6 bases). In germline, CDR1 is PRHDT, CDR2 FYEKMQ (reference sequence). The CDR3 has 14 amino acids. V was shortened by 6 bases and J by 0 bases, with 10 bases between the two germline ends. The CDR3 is CASSPGTSTDTQYF. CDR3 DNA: TGTGCCAGCAGTCCTGGGACTAGCACAGATACGCAGTATTTT.

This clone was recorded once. The CDR3 coding sequence is TGTGCCAGCAGCCCGGGGACAGGGGCTAACTATGGCTACACCTTC. As protein: CASSPGTGANYGYTF. The V and J genes are TRBV5-6 and TRBJ1-2, with 10 bases aligning to TRBD1. V dropped 4 bases and J dropped 0; count of bases not matched to a gene: 3. This CDR3 is built from 15 residues. Germline loops: CDR1 SGHDT, CDR2 YYEEEE.